This entry features one T cell receptor (beta chain) sequence. This clone's antigen is unknown. No much larger clonotype is one base removed from it; base qualities were not supplied. The data were taken from a study of cytomegalovirus exposure and HLA in healthy donors (dated 2017 in TCRdb). Study-level background: According to an earlier analysis of a few hundred of the donors, about 179 million T cells yielded over 90 million unique TCR beta sequences and about 300 Gb of sequence data. Around 320 gigabases of sequencing data and tens of millions of unique TCR sequences were included in an early release covering around 650 HLA-typed donors. Of the 398 genotyped donors, over 65% fell in the genetic ancestry cluster associated with self-reported Caucasian donors. The study aimed to test whether cataloging public T cell receptors could reveal signatures of past pathogen exposure. The T cell repertoires of around 670 subjects were profiled by immunosequencing and related to cytomegalovirus serostatus. A separate validation cohort of more than 100 different subjects was used in addition to the roughly 670-subject first cohort. High-throughput TCR immunosequencing, statistical association of individual TCRs with disease status, and machine learning were combined to predict cytomegalovirus infection status. To study patterns of TCR occurrence, a later analysis re-analyzed previously published TCR beta repertoires from around 700 donors and added high-resolution HLA genotyping. Rather than using new phenotypic data, the later analysis identified candidate immune exposures from TCR beta sequences and from how often those sequences occurred across donors. In an earlier analysis of around 540 of the donors, high-throughput TCR beta sequencing was used to judge whether each TCR beta V gene segment behaved as functional or pseudogenic. Donor age, sex, ethnicity and CMV serostatus were collected together with the repertoire data. A later genetic analysis took genome-wide SNP genotypes for about 55% of the roughly 670 donors and used that subset as a discovery cohort. All discovery cohort repertoires had been generated using a single sequencing platform. Class I and class II HLA loci were covered by the typing at four-digit resolution. Typing coverage differed by locus: A, B, C, DRB1 and DQB1 were typed in about 629-640 donors, DQA1 in about 510, DPA1 in nearly 610, and DPB1 in approximately 450. Because of strong linkage in the cohort, roughly 5 DR-DQ haplotypes were treated as single units for association and clustering. On average, about 240,000 unique TCR beta nucleotide sequences were sequenced per donor among more than 350 genotyped donors of the cohort, with roughly 18% of those sequences being non-productive.

In total, roughly 670 healthy bone marrow donors made up the cohort. All cohort members were sampled while nominally healthy, although unrecorded immune exposures were likely present. The donor was CMV seronegative and was included in the group of 352 seronegative cohort members. A peripheral blood sample was provided by each donor, and peripheral blood mononuclear cells were used for TCR beta sequencing. The Qiagen DNeasy Blood Extraction Kit was used to extract genomic DNA from the blood cell samples. Paper-wide results and their limitations: A group of highly shared sequence variants was considered likely to be a technical artifact of the sequencing pipeline. When HLA alleles, especially DR and DQ, strongly co-occurred, TCR associations were difficult to assign to individual alleles. A total of 150 or so TCR beta chains were listed by the study as associated with cytomegalovirus. Correlated functional status among segregating V segments might be attributable to linkage disequilibrium, but an unknown experimental factor could not be ruled out. In vitro tests confirmed that three of the cytomegalovirus-associated TCR beta chains recognize cytomegalovirus antigens. Because some donors lacked HLA typing at each locus, the association tests relied only on the typed subset. While some public TCRs were present in many individuals, most TCR sequences turned up only very rarely across donors. An association between a missense DCLRE1C variant and V-gene and J-gene trimming of TCR beta chains was found in a later genetic analysis and replicated in an independent cohort. In a later analysis, several top co-occurrence clusters were reported to appear linked to parvovirus B19, influenza, CMV and Epstein-Barr virus. A later genetic analysis reported fewer N-insertions in productive TCRs among donors in an Asian-associated ancestry cluster than the roughly 640-donor mean. Presence/absence analyses assumed roughly uniform sequencing depth across donors, an assumption that may not hold. A further reported finding was that TCR beta sequences accurately predicted the HLA-A and HLA-B alleles for most subjects in the first cohort. The classifier was reported to diagnose cytomegalovirus status with high specificity and sensitivity in both the original cohort and the validation cohort. The 87-base-pair reads could not distinguish some IMGT-functional V segments, including TRBV6-2 and TRBV6-3, so those segments were excluded. In a later analysis, the rate of TCR association differed among HLA loci, with DRB1 alleles having the most associated TCRs and HLA-C alleles having the fewest. Broadly in line with IMGT annotations, most TCR beta V segments showed up in productive rearrangements about 87% or about 30% of the time in an earlier analysis of approximately 640 of the donors. A later analysis associated roughly 17,000 TCR beta sequences with specific HLA alleles at a false discovery rate of 0.05. In a later analysis, HLA-associated TCR beta chains were found to be more clonally expanded and to have lower generation probabilities than equally common non-associated chains. For the cohort, immune exposure information was limited to CMV serostatus. This cohort had only TCR beta chains sequenced, and the lack of alpha or paired-chain data limited which features could be detected. According to the authors, the approach could potentially be generalized to other disease states and immunological phenotypes. A later analysis found that most CMV-associated TCR beta chains appeared HLA-restricted, with HLA associations seemingly driven largely by CMV exposure. Approximately 16 rarely observed V segments, including chromosome 9 orphons, were excluded from the earlier analysis of a few hundred of the donors because counts were too low.

Library creation used the immunoSEQ multiplex PCR assay. For the multiplex PCR, a mixture combining 60 forward primers for TCR Vbeta segments and 13 reverse primers for TCR Jbeta segments was used. The CDR3 region of rearranged TCR beta genes was amplified from genomic DNA by a multiplex PCR assay. The Illumina HiSeq System was used to sequence the amplified TCR beta libraries as 87-base-pair reads. The original methods were these. In a later analysis, 70 million to 95 million unique TCR beta chains were counted across the roughly 670 repertoires, and approximately 11 million of these chains were shared by at least two donors. To remove PCR and sequencing errors, raw reads were error-corrected and collapsed into unique sequences using a nearest-neighbor algorithm that merged closely related sequences. To assign V, D and J gene segments, CDR3 sequences were aligned to IMGT reference sequences. For a sequence to be retained, a match of at least six nucleotides was required to both a V gene segment and a J gene segment. A rearrangement counted as productive if the CDR3 had no stop codons and remained in frame with V and J, and every other rearrangement counted as non-productive. CDR3 was defined according to IMGT convention as the region running from the second conserved V-encoded cysteine to the conserved J-encoded phenylalanine. The earlier analysis of 550 to 650 of the donors excluded any sequence lacking an unambiguous match to a single V gene segment. In an earlier analysis of approximately 610 of the donors, V segments were called functional above 56.7% productive rearrangements and were called segregating when the between-donor standard deviation exceeded 5%. To diagnose cytomegalovirus status from the catalog of TCR beta chain sequences, a statistical classification framework was built. In a later analysis, TCR nucleotide sequences were compared against IMGT/GENE-DB human TR gene sequences so that V and J genes could be assigned. Using the TCRdist pipeline, a later analysis assigned CDR3 sequences along with most-parsimonious VDJ recombination scenarios. In a later analysis, each TCR beta chain was defined by its CDR3 amino acid sequence together with its V-gene family, and reads lacking a unique V-gene family were excluded. In a later analysis, 450 to 600 highly shared, low-generation-probability nucleotide sequences were removed to address suspected cross-contamination and a sequencing artifact. A later analysis calculated a clonal expansion index for each public chain from normalized within-repertoire ranks of inferred template counts. A later analysis computed generation probabilities with a VDJ recombination model fitted to out-of-frame rearrangements, and checked the results against IGoR. Hypergeometric tests were used in a later analysis to score TCR-TCR, TCR-HLA and TCR-CMV co-occurrence, with a repertoire-size bias correction applied to the TCR pairs. To estimate false discovery rates, a later analysis permuted the HLA or CMV assignments 20 times. In a later analysis, co-occurring TCRs were grouped using DBSCAN, and TCRdist sequence similarity was added for clustering within HLA-allele-positive subsets. Co-occurrence clustering excluded repertoires with fewer than 30,000 or more than 120,000 public chains, plus five with anomalous nucleotide sharing. The table comes from immuneACCESS by way of TCRdb, which keeps in-frame sequences with V and J called. Part of the clones is missing from these tables; in studies checked, under half for an unresolved V gene and the rest for unknown reasons. V, J and clone size were drawn from that table, and D and trimming were deduced from the DNA. The sample yields 90,000 to 150,000 clones; 65% to 90% were counted once. The ten biggest clones cover less than 2.5% of the sample.

There are 15 amino acids in the CDR3, from cysteine to phenylalanine inclusive. The sequence is cut down to CDR3 DNA, 45 bases in frame from base 1. The germline V gene yields SGHVS for CDR1 and FNYEAQ for CDR2. V sheds 4 bases and J sheds 5 bases, leaving 12 bases between their ends. Sequencing used PBMCs. Here the chain combines TRBV7-6 and TRBJ1-6; the D gene is not confidently resolved. This receptor was identified in a woman in her thirties or forties in good health and CMV-seronegative. The DNA sequence is as follows: TGTGCCAGCAGCTCCCGCCCGGGAGATAATTCACCCCTCCACTTT. It specifies CASSSRPGDNSPLHF.